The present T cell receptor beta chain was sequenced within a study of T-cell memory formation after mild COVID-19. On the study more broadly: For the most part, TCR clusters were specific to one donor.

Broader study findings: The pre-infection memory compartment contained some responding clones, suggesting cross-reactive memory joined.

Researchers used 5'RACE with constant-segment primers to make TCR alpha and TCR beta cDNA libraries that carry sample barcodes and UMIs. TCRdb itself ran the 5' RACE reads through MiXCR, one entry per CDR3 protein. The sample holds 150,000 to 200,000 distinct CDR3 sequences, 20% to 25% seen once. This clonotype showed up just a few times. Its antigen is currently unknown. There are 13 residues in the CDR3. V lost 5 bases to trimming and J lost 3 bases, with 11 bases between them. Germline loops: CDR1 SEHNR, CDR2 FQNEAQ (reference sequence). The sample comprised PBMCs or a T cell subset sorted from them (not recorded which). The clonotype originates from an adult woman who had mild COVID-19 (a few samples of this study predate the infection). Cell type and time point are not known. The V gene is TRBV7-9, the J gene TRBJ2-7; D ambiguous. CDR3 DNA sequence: TGTGCCAGCAGCCAAGAACTGCACTACGAGCAGTACTTC. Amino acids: CASSQELHYEQYF.